The sequence of this T cell receptor beta chain was determined in a study of blood T cells in healthy people across ages. Regarding the study as a whole: As naive T cell percentage varied, TCR beta diversity correlated strongly with it. Diversity figures based on one million T cells were deemed too low.

Together with a sample-barcoded 5' primer, a J-beta primer mix was included in a second PCR lasting about 6 to 11 cycles. Via MiXCR, TCRdb re-called the 5' RACE reads, giving one row per CDR3 protein. Of some 800,000 distinct CDR3 sequences in the sample, 40% to 50% are singletons; the top ten hold about 21%. Aged roughly 6 to 100, donors were systemically healthy Caucasians from Russia. As regards this clonotype: The antigen is undetermined.

CDR1 and CDR2 (germline): SGHTA, FQGTGA. The V end was cut by 7 bases, the J end by 2 bases, with 13 bases between. The CDR3 covers 14 residues. Sequenced input: blood. This receptor was taken from a man between 60 and 70 years old in good health. V and J are TRBV7-3 and TRBJ2-3, with D possibly matching TRBD1 (7 bases). CDR3 loop: CASTQGGPTDTQYF. The CDR3 region has the DNA TGTGCCAGCACGCAGGGGGGACCCACAGATACGCAGTATTTT.